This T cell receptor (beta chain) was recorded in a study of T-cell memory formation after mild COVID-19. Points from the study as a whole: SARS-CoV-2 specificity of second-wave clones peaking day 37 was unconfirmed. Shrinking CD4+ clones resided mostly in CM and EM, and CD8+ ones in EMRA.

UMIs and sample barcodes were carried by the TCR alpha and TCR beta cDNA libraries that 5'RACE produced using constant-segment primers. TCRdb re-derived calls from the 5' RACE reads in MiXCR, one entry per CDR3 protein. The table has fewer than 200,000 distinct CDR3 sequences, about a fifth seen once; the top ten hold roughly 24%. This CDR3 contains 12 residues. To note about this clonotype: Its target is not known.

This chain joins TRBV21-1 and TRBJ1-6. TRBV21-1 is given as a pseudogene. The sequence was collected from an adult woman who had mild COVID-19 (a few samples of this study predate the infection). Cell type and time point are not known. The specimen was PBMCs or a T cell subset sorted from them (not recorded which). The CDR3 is CASSKLYSPLHF. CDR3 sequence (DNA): TGTGCCAGCAGCAAATTGTATTCACCCCTCCACTTT.